This TCR beta chain was captured by sequencing in a study of T cells in Graves' hyperthyroidism and ophthalmopathy. RNA transcripts were the template for amplifying TCR beta CDR3 regions. Carried out on the TCR CDR3, a first-round RT-PCR used the HTBI primer set. MiXCR was run by TCRdb on the multiplex PCR reads, yielding one entry per CDR3 protein. The sample yields under 350,000 distinct CDR3 sequences, approximately 14% seen once. This clonotype was detected many times. Antigen: not known. The CDR3 has 17 residues. The V segment lost 2 bases and the J segment 4 bases; nucleotides outside the gene matches: 5. Ophthalmopathy patients showed a Clinical Activity Score of at least 3, NOSPECS grade of at least 4 and duration under 3 months. Uncontrolled infection, other autoimmune disease, pregnancy or lactation barred patients from enrollment. The authors took PBMCs from 10 ml fresh peripheral blood. Regarding the study as a whole: Blood also contained most expanded thyroid clonotypes above 0.001.

This rearrangement joins TRBV12-3 or TRBV12-4 to TRBJ2-2; 12 bases are shared with TRBD2. Sequenced: blood. This sequence was found in a middle-aged woman with Graves' ophthalmopathy. This CDR3 is CASSLILAGGITGELFF. Here the CDR3 DNA reads TGTGCCAGCAGTTTAATACTAGCGGGAGGAATCACCGGGGAGCTGTTTTTT.